This entry describes one T cell receptor beta chain. Antigen: not known. These data come from a study of T cells after posttransplantation cyclophosphamide. Study-level points and caveats: Later blood repertoires were often dominated by clones from the donor CD8+ memory compartment. Recipient CMV seropositivity and CMV reactivation strongly tracked TRB clonality. TRB overlap between skin or GI tissue T cells and blood was limited.

CDR1 SGHVS and CDR2 FNYEAQ come from the germline V gene. Between the trimmed V and J ends, which lost 1 base and 7 bases, there was a span of 7 bases. The CDR3 extends over 13 amino acids. The repertoire was sequenced with immunoSEQ multiplex PCR; TCRdb's copy has only in-frame clones and lacks some. The table has 25,000 to 35,000 clones, about 90% seen once. Material: PBMCs. This chain links TRBV7-6 with TRBJ2-2, with D perhaps TRBD2 (5 bases). The TCR comes from a woman aged 40 to 50 with a blood cancer, CMV-positive, and with a related stem cell donor. The chain's CDR3 is CASSLGEIGELFF. CDR3 in DNA: TGTGCCAGCAGCTTAGGGGAGATCGGGGAGCTGTTTTTT.